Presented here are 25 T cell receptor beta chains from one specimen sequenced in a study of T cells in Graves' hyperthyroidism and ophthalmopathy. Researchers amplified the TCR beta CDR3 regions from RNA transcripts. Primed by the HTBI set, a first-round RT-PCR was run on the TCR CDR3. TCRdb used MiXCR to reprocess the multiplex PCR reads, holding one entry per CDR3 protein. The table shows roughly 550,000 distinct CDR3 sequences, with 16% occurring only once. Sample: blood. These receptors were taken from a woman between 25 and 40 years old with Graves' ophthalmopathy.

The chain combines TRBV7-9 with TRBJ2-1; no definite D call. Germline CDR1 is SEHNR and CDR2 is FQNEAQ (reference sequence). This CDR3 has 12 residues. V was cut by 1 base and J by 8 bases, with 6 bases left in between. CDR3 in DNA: TGTGCCAGCAGCTTAGTAAGCGATGAGCAGTTCTTC. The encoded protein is CASSLVSDEQFF.

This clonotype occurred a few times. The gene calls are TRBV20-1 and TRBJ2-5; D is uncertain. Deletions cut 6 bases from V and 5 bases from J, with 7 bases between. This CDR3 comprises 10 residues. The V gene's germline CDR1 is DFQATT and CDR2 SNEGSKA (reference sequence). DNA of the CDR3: TGCAGTGCCCCCGTCGAGACCCAGTACTTC. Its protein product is CSAPVETQYF.

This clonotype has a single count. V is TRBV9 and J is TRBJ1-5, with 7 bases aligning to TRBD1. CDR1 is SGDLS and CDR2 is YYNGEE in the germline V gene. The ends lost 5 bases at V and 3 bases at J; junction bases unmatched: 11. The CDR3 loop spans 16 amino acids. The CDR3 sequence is CASSDQGQANNQPQHF. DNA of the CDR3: TGTGCCAGCAGTGATCAAGGACAGGCCAACAATCAGCCCCAGCATTTT.

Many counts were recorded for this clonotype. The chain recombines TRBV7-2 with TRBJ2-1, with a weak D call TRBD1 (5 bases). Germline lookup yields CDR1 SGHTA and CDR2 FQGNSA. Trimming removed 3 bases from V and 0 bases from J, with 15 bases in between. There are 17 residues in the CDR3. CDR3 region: CASSFPIRGASYNEQFF. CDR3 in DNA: TGTGCCAGCAGCTTCCCGATTAGGGGTGCCTCCTACAATGAGCAGTTCTTC. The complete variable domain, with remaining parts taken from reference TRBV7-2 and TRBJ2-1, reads GAGVSQSPSNKVTEKGKDVELRCDPISGHTALYWYRQSLGQGLEFLIYFQGNSAPDKSGLPSDRFSAERTGGSVSTLTIQRTQQEDSAVYLCASSFPIRGASYNEQFFGPGTRLTVL.

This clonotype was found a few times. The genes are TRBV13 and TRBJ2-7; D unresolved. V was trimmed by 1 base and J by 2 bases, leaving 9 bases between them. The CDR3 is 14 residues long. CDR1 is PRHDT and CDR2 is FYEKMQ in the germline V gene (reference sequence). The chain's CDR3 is CASSLATVTYEQYF. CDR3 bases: TGTGCCAGCAGCTTAGCTACAGTAACCTACGAGCAGTACTTC.

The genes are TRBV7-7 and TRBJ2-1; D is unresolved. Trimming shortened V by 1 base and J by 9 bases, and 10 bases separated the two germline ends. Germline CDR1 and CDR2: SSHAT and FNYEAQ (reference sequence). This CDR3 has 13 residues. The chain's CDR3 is CASSLVVVGEQFF. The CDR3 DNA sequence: TGTGCCAGCAGCTTAGTAGTGGTGGGTGAGCAGTTCTTC.

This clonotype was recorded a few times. This chain's CDR3 is CASSQESSGEEETQYF. The CDR3 coding sequence is TGTGCCAGCAGCCAAGAAAGTAGCGGAGAGGAAGAGACCCAGTACTTC. The chain has TRBV14 and TRBJ2-5, with a tentative D call TRBD2 (6 bases). V was trimmed by 0 bases and J by 3 bases, leaving 14 bases between them. Per germline, CDR1 SGHDN and CDR2 FVKESK. This CDR3 is 16 amino acids long.

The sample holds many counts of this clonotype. The DNA for the CDR3 is TGCGCCAGCAGTGACTTCGGGGGATTTGGCTACGAGCAGTACTTC. It is translated as CASSDFGGFGYEQYF. The genes are TRBV10-1 and TRBJ2-7, with D possibly TRBD2 on 6 matching bases. Trimming took off 3 bases at V and 3 bases at J, with 15 bases between the two ends. The CDR3 is 15 residues long. Germline CDR1 and CDR2: WNHNN and SYGVQD (reference sequence).

The CDR3 reads CASSHPPRPGVPYEQYF. CDR3 nucleotide sequence: TGCGCCAGCAGCCACCCCCCACGCCCAGGGGTCCCGTACGAGCAGTACTTC. V is TRBV4-1 and J is TRBJ2-7, with D perhaps TRBD1 (6 bases). The germline CDR1 and CDR2 sequences are MGHRA and YSYEKL. V was cut by 3 bases and J by 4 bases, with 22 bases left in between. The CDR3 is 17 residues long.

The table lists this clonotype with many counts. The CDR3 reads CASSLKDTYYEQYF. Here the CDR3 DNA reads TGTGCCAGCAGTTTAAAGGACACTTACTACGAGCAGTACTTC. J is TRBJ2-7 and V is TRBV27; D might be TRBD1 (5 bases). The CDR3 is 14 residues long. CDR1 MNHEY and CDR2 SMNVEV come from the germline V gene (reference sequence). V was clipped by 2 bases and J by 3 bases, with 11 bases between them.

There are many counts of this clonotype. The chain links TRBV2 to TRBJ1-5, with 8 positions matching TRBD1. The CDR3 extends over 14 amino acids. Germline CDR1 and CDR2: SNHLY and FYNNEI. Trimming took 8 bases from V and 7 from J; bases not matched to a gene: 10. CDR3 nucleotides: TGTGCCAGCGAGGTGGACAGGGTGGGACAGCCCCAGCATTTT. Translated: CASEVDRVGQPQHF.

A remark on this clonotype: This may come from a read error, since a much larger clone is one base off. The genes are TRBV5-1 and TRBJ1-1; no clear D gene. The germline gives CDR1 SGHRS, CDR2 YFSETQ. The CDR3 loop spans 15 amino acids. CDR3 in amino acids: CASSLTGVWNTEASF. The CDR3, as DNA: TGCGCCAGCAGCTTGACCGGGGTATGGAACACTGAAGCTTCCTTT.

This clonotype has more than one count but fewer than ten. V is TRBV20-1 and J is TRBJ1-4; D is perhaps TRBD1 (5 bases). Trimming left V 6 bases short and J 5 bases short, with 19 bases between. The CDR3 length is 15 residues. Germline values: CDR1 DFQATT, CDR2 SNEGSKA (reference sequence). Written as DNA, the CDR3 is TGCAGTGCCGACCGACCCGGGACTGGGAATGAAAAACTGTTTTTT. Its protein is CSADRPGTGNEKLFF.

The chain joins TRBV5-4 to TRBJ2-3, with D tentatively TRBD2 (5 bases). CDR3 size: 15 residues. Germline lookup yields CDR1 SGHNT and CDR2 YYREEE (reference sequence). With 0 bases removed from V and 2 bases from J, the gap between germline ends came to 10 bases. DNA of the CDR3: TGTGCCAGCAGCTTGGGACTAACACCCACAGATACGCAGTATTTT. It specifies CASSLGLTPTDTQYF.

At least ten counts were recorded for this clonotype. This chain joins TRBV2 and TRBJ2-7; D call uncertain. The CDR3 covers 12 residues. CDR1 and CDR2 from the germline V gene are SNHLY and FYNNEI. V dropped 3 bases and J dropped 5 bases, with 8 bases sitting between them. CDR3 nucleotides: TGTGCCAGCAGTGAGTCTCGGAACGAGCAGTACTTC. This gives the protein CASSESRNEQYF. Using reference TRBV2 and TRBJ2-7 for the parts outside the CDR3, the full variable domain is EPEVTQTPSHQVTQMGQEVILRCVPISNHLYFYWYRQILGQKVEFLVSFYNNEISEKSEIFDDQFSVERPDGSNFTLKIRSTKLEDSAMYFCASSESRNEQYFGPGTRLTVT.

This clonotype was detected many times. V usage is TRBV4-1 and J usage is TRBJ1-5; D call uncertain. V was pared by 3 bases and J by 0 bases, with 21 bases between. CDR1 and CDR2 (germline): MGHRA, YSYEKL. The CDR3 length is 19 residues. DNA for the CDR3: TGCGCCAGCAGCCATCCCGACCCCCGAGGAAGTGGTAGCAATCAGCCCCAGCATTTT. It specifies CASSHPDPRGSGSNQPQHF.

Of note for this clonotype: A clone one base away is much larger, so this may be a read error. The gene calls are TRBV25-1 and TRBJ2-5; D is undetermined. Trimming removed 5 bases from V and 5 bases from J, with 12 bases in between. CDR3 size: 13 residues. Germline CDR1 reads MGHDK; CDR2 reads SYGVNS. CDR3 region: CASSFGHRETQYF. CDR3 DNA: TGTGCCAGCAGTTTCGGGCATCGCGAGACCCAGTACTTC.

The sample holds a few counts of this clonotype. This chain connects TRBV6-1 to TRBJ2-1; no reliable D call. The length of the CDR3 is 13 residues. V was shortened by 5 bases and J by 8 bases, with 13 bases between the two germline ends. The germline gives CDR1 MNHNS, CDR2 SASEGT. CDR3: CASSPPGGHEQFF. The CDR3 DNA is TGTGCCAGCAGTCCCCCGGGCGGACATGAGCAGTTCTTC.

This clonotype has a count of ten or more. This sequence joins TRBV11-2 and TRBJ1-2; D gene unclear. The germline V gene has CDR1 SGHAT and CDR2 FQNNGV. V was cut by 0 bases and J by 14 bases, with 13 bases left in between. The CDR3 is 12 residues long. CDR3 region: CASSLESPRLTF. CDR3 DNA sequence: TGTGCCAGCAGCTTAGAATCCCCGAGGCTTACCTTC. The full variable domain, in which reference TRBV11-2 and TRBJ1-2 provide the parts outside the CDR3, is EAGVAQSPRYKIIEKRQSVAFWCNPISGHATLYWYQQILGQGPKLLIQFQNNGVVDDSQLPKDRFSAERLKGVDSTLKIQPAKLEDSAVYLCASSLESPRLTFGSGTRLTVV.

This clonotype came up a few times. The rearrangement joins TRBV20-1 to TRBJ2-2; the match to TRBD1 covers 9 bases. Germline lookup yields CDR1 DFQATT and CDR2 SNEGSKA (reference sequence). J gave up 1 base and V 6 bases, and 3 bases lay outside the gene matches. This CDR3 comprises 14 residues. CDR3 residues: CSALGQGNTGELFF. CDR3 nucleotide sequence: TGCAGTGCCTTGGGACAGGGGAACACCGGGGAGCTGTTTTTT.

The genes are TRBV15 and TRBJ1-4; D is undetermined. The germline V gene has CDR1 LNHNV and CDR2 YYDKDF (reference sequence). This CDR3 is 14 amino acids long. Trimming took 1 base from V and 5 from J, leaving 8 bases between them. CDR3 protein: CATSRADINEKLFF. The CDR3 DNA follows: TGTGCCACCAGCAGAGCCGACATAAATGAAAAACTGTTTTTT.

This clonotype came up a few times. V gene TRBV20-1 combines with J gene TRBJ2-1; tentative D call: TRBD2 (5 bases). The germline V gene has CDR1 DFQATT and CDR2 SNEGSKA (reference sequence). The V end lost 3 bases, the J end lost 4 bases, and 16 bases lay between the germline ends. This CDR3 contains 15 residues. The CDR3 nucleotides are TGCAGTGCTAGGCTCATGGTAGCGCCTTACAATGAGCAGTTCTTC. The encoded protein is CSARLMVAPYNEQFF.

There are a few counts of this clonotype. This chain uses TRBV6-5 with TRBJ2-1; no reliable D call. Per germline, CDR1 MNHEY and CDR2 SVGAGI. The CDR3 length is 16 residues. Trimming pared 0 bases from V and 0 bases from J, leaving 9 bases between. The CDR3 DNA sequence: TGTGCCAGCAGTTACTCAGCGCCGAGCTCCTACAATGAGCAGTTCTTC. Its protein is CASSYSAPSSYNEQFF.

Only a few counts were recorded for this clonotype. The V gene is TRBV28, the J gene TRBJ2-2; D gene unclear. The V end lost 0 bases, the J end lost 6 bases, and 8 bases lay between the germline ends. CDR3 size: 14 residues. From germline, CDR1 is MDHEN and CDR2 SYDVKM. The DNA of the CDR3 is TGTGCCAGCAGTTTATGGTTGGATCCCGGGGAGCTGTTTTTT. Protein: CASSLWLDPGELFF.

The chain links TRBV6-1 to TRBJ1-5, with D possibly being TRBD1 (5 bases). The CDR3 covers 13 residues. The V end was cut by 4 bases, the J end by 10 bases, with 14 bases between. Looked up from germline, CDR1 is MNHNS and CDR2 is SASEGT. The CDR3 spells CASSAGDGKPQHF. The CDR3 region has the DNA TGTGCCAGCAGTGCCGGGGACGGGAAACCCCAGCATTTT.